This TCR beta chain was obtained from a study of STAT5B mutations in CD4+ large granular lymphocyte leukemia. Here immunoSEQ multiplex PCR was the method, and the copy in TCRdb shows in-frame clones only, minus some. The sample includes approximately 32,000 clones, approximately 69% of them seen just once. This clone was seen just once. The clonotype originates from a human donor in good health. Sample: CD4+ T cells from blood buffy coats.

The CDR3 region is CASSALAGSYNEQFF. CDR3 coding DNA: TGTGCCAGCAGCGCTCTAGCGGGGTCGTACAATGAGCAGTTCTTC. The chain links TRBV9 to TRBJ2-1; TRBD2 agrees at 9 bases. Trimming removed 3 bases from V and 4 bases from J; junction bases left unmatched: 5. Germline values: CDR1 SGDLS, CDR2 YYNGEE. This CDR3 region has 15 residues.